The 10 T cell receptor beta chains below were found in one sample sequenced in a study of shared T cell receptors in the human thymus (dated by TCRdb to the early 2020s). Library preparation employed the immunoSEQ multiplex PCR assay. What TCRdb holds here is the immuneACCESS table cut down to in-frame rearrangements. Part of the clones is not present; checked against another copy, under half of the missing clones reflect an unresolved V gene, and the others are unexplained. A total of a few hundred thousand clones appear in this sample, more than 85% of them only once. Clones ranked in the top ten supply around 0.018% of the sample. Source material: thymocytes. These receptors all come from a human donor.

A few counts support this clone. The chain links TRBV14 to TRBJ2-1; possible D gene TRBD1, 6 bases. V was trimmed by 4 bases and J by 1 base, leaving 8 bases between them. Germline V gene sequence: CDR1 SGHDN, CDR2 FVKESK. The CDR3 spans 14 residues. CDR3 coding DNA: TGTGCCAGCAGCCTCGGACAGTCCTACAATGAGCAGTTCTTC. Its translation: CASSLGQSYNEQFF.

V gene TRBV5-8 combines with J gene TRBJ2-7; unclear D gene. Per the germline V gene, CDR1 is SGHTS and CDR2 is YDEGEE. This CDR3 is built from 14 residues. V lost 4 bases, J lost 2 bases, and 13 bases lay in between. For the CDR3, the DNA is TGTGCCAGCAGCCCCGGAAGAGGTGCCTACGAGCAGTACTTC. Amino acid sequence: CASSPGRGAYEQYF. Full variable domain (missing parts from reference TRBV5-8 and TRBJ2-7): EAGVTQSPTHLIKTRGQQATLRCSPISGHTSVYWYQQALGLGLQFLLWYDEGEERNRGNFPPRFSGRQFPNYSSELNVNALELEDSALYLCASSPGRGAYEQYFGPGTRLTVT.

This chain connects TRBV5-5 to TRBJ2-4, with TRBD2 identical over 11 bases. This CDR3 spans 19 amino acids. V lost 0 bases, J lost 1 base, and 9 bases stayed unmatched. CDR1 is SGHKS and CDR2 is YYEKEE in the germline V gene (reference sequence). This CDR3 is CASSLATSGSNKAKNIQYF. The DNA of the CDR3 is TGTGCCAGCAGCTTGGCCACTAGCGGGAGTAACAAGGCCAAAAACATTCAGTACTTC.

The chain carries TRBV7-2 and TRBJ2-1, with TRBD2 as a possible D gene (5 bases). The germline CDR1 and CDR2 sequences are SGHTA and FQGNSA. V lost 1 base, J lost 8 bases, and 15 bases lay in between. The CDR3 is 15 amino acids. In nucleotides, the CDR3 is TGTGCCAGCAGCTTAGTGGACTCCCTAGTGGATGAGCAGTTCTTC. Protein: CASSLVDSLVDEQFF.

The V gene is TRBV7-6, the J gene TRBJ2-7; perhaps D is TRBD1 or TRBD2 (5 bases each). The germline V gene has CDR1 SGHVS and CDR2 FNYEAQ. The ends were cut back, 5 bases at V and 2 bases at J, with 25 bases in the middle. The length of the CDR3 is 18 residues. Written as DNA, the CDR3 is TGTGCCAGCAGCCCCAGGGATCATCCGGGGCTAGGGACCTACGAGCAGTACTTC. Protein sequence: CASSPRDHPGLGTYEQYF.

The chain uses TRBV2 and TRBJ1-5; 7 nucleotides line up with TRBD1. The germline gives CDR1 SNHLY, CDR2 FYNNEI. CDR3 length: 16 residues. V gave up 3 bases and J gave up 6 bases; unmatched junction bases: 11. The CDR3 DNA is TGTGCCAGCAGTGATTGGTTTAGGGGGCCCGTTCAGCCCCAGCATTTT. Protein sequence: CASSDWFRGPVQPQHF.

The CDR3 sequence is CASSKMENEQFF. Here the CDR3 DNA reads TGTGCCAGCAGCAAGATGGAGAATGAGCAGTTCTTC. The chain is built from TRBV7-2 and TRBJ2-1; D gene uncertain. The CDR3 length is 12 residues. Trimming cost V 5 bases and J 7 bases, with 9 bases left between them. Germline V gene data show CDR1 as SGHTA and CDR2 as FQGNSA.

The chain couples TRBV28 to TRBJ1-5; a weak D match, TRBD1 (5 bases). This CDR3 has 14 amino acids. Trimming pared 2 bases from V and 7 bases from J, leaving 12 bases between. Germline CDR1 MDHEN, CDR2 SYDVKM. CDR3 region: CASSLGREYQPQHF. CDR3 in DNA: TGTGCCAGCAGTTTAGGCAGGGAATACCAGCCCCAGCATTTT.

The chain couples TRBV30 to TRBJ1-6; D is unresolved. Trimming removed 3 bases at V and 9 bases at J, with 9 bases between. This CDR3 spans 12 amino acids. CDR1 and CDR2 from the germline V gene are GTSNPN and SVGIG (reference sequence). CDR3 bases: TGTGCCTGGAGACCGGAGGGTTCACCCCTCCACTTT. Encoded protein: CAWRPEGSPLHF.

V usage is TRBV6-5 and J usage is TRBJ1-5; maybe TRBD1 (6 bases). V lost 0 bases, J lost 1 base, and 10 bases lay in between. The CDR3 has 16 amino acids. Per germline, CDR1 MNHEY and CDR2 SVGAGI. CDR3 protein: CASSYSSQGSNQPQHF. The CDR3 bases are TGTGCCAGCAGTTACTCGTCGCAGGGGAGCAATCAGCCCCAGCATTTT.